This T cell receptor beta chain was found in a study of T cells in women clearing cervical HPV infection. With regard to this clone: The CDR3 end is not reached by the read, which stops 3 residues before it; the germline J gene fills it in.

Germline-derived CDR1 and CDR2 are SQVTM and ANQGSEA. There are 16 residues in the CDR3. The J segment lost 5 bases and the V segment lost 1 base, leaving 10 bases of the junction unmatched. TCRdb keeps only in-frame clones here, not all; method: immunoSEQ multiplex PCR. The sample includes 35,000 to 45,000 clones. Sequencing input: blood buffy coat. The chain has TRBV29-1 and TRBJ2-5; 10 bases match TRBD1. This TCR came from a woman aged 18-70 years with a cervical HPV16 infection that either progressed to CIN3+ or cleared (not recorded which). The covered CDR3 bases are TGCAGCGTTGAAGGTCGGGACAGGGGTCGGCAGGAGACC. This translates into CSVEGRDRGRQET. The entire CDR3 is CSVEGRDRGRQETQYF.